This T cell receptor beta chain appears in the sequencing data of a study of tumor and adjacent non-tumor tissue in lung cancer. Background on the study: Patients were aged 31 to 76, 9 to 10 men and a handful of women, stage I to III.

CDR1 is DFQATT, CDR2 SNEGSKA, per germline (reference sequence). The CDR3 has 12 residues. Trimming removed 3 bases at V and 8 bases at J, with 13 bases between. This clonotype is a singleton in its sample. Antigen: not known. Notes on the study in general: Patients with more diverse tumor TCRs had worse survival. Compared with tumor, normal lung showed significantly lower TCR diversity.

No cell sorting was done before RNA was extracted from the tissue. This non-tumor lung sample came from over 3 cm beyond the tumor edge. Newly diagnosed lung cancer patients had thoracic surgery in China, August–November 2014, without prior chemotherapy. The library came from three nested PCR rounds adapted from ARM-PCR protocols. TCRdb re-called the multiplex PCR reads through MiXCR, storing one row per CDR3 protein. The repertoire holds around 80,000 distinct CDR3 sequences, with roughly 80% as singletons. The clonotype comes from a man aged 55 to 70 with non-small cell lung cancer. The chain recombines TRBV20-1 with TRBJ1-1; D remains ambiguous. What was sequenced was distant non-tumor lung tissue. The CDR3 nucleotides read TGCAGTGCTAGGGAACAGCAGAACGAAGCTTTCTTT. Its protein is CSAREQQNEAFF.